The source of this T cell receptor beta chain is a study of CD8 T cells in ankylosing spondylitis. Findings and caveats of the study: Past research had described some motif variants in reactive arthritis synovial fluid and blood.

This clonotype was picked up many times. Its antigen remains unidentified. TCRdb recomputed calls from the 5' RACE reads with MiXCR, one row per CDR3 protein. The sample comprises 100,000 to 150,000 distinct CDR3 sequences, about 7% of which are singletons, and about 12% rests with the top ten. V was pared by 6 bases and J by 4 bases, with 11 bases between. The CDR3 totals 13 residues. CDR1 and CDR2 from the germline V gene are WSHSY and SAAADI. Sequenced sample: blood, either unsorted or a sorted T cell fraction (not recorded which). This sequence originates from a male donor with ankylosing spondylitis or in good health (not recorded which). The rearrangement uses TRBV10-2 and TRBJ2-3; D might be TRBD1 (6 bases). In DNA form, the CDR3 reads TGCGCCAGCAGGGACTCAGGGGCAGATACGCAGTATTTT. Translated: CASRDSGADTQYF.